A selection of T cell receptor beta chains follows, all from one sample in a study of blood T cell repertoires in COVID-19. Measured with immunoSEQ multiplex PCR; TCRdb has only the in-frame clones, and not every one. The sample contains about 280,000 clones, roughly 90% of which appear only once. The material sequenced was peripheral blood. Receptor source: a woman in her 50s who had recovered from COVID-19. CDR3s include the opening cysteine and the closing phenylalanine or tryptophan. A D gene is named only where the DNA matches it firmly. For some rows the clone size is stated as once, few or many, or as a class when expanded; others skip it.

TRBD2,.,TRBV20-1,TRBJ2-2,CSASRTSGTGELFF,TGCAGTGCTAGTCGGACTAGCGGCACCGGGGAGCTGTTTTTT
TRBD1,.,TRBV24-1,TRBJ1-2,CATSDPGQGGYGYTF,TGTGCCACCAGTGATCCGGGACAGGGAGGGTATGGCTACACCTTC
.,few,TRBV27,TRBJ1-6,CASSLGQVNSPLHF,TGTGCCAGCAGTTTGGGGCAGGTTAATTCACCCCTCCACTTT
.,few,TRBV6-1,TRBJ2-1,CASSEWGGPDNEQFF,TGTGCCAGCAGTGAATGGGGGGGCCCTGACAATGAGCAGTTCTTC
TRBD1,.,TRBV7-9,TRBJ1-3,CASSLEWTGGNTIYF,TGTGCCAGCAGCTTAGAATGGACAGGTGGAAACACCATATATTTT
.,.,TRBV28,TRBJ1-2,CASSLSDRGYGYTF,TGTGCCAGCAGTTTATCGGACAGAGGCTATGGCTACACCTTC
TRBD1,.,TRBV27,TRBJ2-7,CASRTGGGEQYF,TGTGCCAGCAGAACAGGGGGTGGGGAGCAGTACTTC
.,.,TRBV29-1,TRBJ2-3,CSVVKGDTQYF,TGCAGCGTTGTCAAGGGGGATACGCAGTATTTT
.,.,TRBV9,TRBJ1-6,CASSLGASYNSPLHF,TGTGCCAGCAGCCTGGGGGCTTCCTATAATTCACCCCTCCACTTT
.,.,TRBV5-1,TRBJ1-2,CASSLEGRDGYGYTF,TGCGCCAGCAGCTTGGAAGGGAGAGACGGCTATGGCTACACCTTC
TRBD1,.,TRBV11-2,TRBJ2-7,CASSLQQGAAYEQYF,TGTGCCAGCAGCTTACAACAGGGGGCGGCCTACGAGCAGTACTTC
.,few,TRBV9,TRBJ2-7,CASSAPGWEAGEQYF,TGTGCCAGCAGCGCCCCCGGCTGGGAGGCGGGGGAGCAGTACTTC
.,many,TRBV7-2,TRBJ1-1,CASSSLTDTEAFF,TGTGCCAGCAGCTCGTTGACAGATACTGAAGCTTTCTTT
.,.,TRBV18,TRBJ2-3,CASSPPLTDTQYF,TGTGCCAGCTCACCACCCTTGACAGATACGCAGTATTTT
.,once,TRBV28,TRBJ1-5,CASSLWRGRGTDQPQHF,TGTGCCAGCAGTTTATGGAGGGGCAGGGGAACGGATCAGCCCCAGCATTTT
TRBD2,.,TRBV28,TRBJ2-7,CASRTSGKEQYF,TGTGCCAGTAGGACTAGCGGGAAGGAGCAGTACTTC
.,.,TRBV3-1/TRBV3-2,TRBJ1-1,CASSQGAGLNTEAFF,TGTGCCAGCAGCCAAGGGGCGGGATTGAACACTGAAGCTTTCTTT
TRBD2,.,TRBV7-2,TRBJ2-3,CASSPGPSGGAGTQYF,TGTGCCAGCAGTCCCGGACCTAGCGGGGGGGCAGGGACGCAGTATTTT
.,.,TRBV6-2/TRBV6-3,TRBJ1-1,CASSFRALRGTEAFF,TGTGCCAGCAGTTTTAGGGCCCTCAGGGGTACTGAAGCTTTCTTT
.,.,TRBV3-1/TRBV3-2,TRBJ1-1,CASSPRDSEGTEAFF,TGTGCCAGCAGCCCCCGGGACTCAGAAGGGACTGAAGCTTTCTTT
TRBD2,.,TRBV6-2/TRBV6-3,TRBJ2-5,CASSRLAGQETQYF,TGTGCCAGCAGCCGACTAGCGGGACAAGAGACCCAGTACTTC
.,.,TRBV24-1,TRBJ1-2,CATSDAISFSFNYGYTF,TGTGCCACCAGTGATGCAATAAGTTTCAGTTTTAACTATGGCTACACCTTC
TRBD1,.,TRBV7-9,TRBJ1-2,CASSPWTGGSSTSDYGYTF,TGTGCCAGCAGCCCCTGGACAGGGGGTTCCTCAACCTCTGACTATGGCTACACCTTC
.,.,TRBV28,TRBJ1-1,CASSLVAANTEAFF,TGTGCCAGCAGTTTGGTGGCGGCGAACACTGAAGCTTTCTTT
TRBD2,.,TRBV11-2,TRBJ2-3,CASSPLAGSTDTQYF,TGTGCCAGCAGCCCACTAGCGGGGAGCACAGATACGCAGTATTTT
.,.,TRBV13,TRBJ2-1,CASSLGPLRANGGNEQFF,TGTGCCAGCAGCTTAGGCCCCCTACGGGCTAACGGGGGCAATGAGCAGTTCTTC
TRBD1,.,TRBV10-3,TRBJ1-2,CAMGRDSDYGYTF,TGTGCCATGGGAAGGGACAGCGACTATGGCTACACCTTC
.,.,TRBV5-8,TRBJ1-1,CASGGSEAFF,TGTGCCAGCGGGGGCAGCGAGGCTTTCTTT
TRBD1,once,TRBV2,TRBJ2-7,CASSENRGLDEQYF,TGTGCCAGCAGTGAAAACAGGGGGCTGGACGAGCAGTACTTC
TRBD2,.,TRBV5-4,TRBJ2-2,CASSPSGGATTGELFF,TGTGCCAGCAGCCCCTCGGGGGGGGCGACCACCGGGGAGCTGTTTTTT
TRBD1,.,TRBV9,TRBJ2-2,CASTRQTGTTGELFF,TGTGCCAGCACCCGCCAGACAGGGACGACCGGGGAGCTGTTTTTT
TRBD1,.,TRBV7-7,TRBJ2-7,CASSLRTGFSYEQYF,TGTGCTAGCAGCTTGAGGACAGGTTTTTCCTACGAGCAGTACTTC
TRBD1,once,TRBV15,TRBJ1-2,CATRFSGTQGKGGYTF,TGTGCCACCAGATTCTCCGGGACACAGGGGAAGGGTGGCTACACCTTC
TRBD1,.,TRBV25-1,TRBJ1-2,CASSGRDRGDYGYTF,TGTGCCAGCAGTGGCCGGGACAGGGGAGACTATGGCTACACCTTC
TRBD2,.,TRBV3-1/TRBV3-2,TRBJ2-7,CASSRDLRTSGSYEQYF,TGTGCCAGCAGCCGAGACCTTCGGACTAGCGGGAGCTACGAGCAGTACTTC
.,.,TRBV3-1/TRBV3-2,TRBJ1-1,CASSQGRLAQGEAFF,TGTGCCAGCAGCCAAGGCCGATTGGCTCAGGGGGAAGCTTTCTTT
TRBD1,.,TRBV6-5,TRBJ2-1,CASSYPGTGVGSEQFF,TGTGCCAGCAGTTACCCCGGGACAGGGGTTGGCTCGGAGCAGTTCTTC
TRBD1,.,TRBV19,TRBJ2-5,CASGRSGGQETQYF,TGTGCCAGTGGACGATCAGGGGGCCAAGAGACCCAGTACTTC
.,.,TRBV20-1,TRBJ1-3,CSASRHPGENTIYF,TGCAGTGCTAGTCGTCACCCAGGGGAAAACACCATATATTTT
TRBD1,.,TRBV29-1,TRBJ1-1,CSGRPRRTGITEAFF,TGCAGCGGGCGACCCCGGCGGACAGGGATCACTGAAGCTTTCTTT
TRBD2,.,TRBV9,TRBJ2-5,CASSVGLAGGETQYF,TGTGCCAGCAGCGTAGGGCTAGCGGGAGGTGAGACCCAGTACTTC
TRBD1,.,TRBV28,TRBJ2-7,CANLGDRSYEQYF,TGTGCCAACCTAGGGGACAGATCCTACGAGCAGTACTTC
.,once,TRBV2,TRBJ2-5,CASRGAWSGQETQYF,TGTGCCAGCAGGGGTGCTTGGAGCGGCCAAGAGACCCAGTACTTC
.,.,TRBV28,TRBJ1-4,CASRPSGVRSEKLFF,TGTGCCAGCAGGCCATCAGGGGTAAGAAGTGAAAAACTGTTTTTT
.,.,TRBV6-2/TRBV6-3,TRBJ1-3,CASSYPQDGHSGNTIYF,TGTGCCAGCAGTTATCCCCAGGACGGACACTCTGGAAACACCATATATTTT
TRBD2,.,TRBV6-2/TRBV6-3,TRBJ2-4,CASSYSRGTSGPEAKNIQYF,TGTGCCAGCAGTTACTCGAGGGGCACTAGCGGGCCAGAAGCCAAAAACATTCAGTACTTC
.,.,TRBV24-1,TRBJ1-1,CATSDLRVRENTEAFF,TGTGCCACCAGTGATTTGCGGGTCAGGGAGAACACTGAAGCTTTCTTT
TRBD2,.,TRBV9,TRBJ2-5,CASSVVSGGFPGTQYF,TGTGCCAGCAGCGTAGTCAGCGGGGGTTTCCCAGGGACCCAGTACTTC
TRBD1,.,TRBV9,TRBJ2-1,CASSATGGYNEQFF,TGTGCCAGCAGCGCGACAGGGGGCTACAATGAGCAGTTCTTC
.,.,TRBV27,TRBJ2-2,CASSVPGLKNTGELFF,TGTGCCAGCAGTGTCCCGGGACTTAAGAACACCGGGGAGCTGTTTTTT
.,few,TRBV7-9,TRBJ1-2,CASAGAGYTF,TGTGCCAGCGCGGGGGCCGGCTACACCTTC
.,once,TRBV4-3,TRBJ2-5,CASSQVTAQETQYF,TGCGCCAGCAGCCAAGTAACAGCCCAAGAGACCCAGTACTTC
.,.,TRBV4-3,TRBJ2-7,CASSQEVSGIYEQYF,TGCGCCAGCAGCCAAGAGGTGAGCGGAATCTACGAGCAGTACTTC
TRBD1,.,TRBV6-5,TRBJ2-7,CASSAGTGGYEQYF,TGTGCCAGCAGCGCCGGGACAGGGGGGTACGAGCAGTACTTC
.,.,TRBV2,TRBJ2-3,CASSDQGSDTQYF,TGTGCCAGCAGTGATCAGGGATCAGATACGCAGTATTTT
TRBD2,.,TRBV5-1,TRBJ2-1,CASSRTLAGGSYNEQFF,TGCGCCAGCAGCCGTACACTAGCGGGAGGGTCCTACAATGAGCAGTTCTTC
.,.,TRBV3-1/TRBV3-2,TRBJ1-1,CASSPAGGATEAFF,TGTGCCAGCAGCCCCGCGGGGGGGGCCACTGAAGCTTTCTTT
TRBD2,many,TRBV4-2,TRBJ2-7,CASSPLGLGSGRAYEQYF,TGTGCCAGCAGCCCTCTCGGACTGGGTAGCGGGAGGGCCTACGAGCAGTACTTC